A single sample gave rise to the 23 T cell receptor beta chains below, sequenced in a study of CD8 T cells in Susac syndrome. Random hexamers served to reverse transcribe roughly 0.45 to 1 ug RNA. TCRdb re-called the immunoSEQ multiplex PCR reads with MiXCR, one entry per CDR3 protein. The sample shows about 53,000 distinct CDR3 sequences, 95% of them seen only once. The sample taken for sequencing was CD8+ T cells from PBMCs. Source of these receptors: a human donor with Susac syndrome.

The chain recombines TRBV7-9 with TRBJ1-2; D uncertain. The V gene's germline CDR1 is SEHNR and CDR2 FQNEAQ (reference sequence). CDR3 length equals 12 residues. Deletions cut 6 bases from V and 4 bases from J, with 9 bases between. CDR3 amino acids: CASRPGLYGYTF. DNA of the CDR3: TGTGCCAGCAGACCTGGGCTCTATGGCTACACCTTC.

This clonotype was picked up one time. The chain is built from TRBV7-9 and TRBJ2-5, with D possibly TRBD2 on 6 matching bases. Trimming took 4 bases from V and 0 from J, leaving 12 bases between them. The germline V gene has CDR1 SEHNR and CDR2 FQNEAQ (reference sequence). The CDR3 has 15 residues. CDR3 sequence reads: CASSYSGPHQETQYF. The CDR3 bases are TGTGCCAGCAGCTACAGCGGGCCCCACCAAGAGACCCAGTACTTC.

The genes are TRBV7-8 and TRBJ1-5; possibly TRBD1 for D (6 bases). This CDR3 comprises 15 residues. Germline values: CDR1 SGHVS, CDR2 FQNEAQ. Trimming cost V 1 base and J 0 bases, with 7 bases left between them. The CDR3 is CASSLEDSSNQPQHF. DNA of the CDR3: TGTGCCAGCAGCTTAGAGGACAGTAGCAATCAGCCCCAGCATTTT.

This clonotype came up once. This CDR3 reads CASSLVSLQETQYF. In DNA form, the CDR3 reads TGTGCCAGCAGCTTAGTATCTCTCCAAGAGACCCAGTACTTC. The chain combines TRBV7-9 with TRBJ2-5, with unresolved D. This CDR3 has 14 amino acids. Germline CDR1 is SEHNR and CDR2 is FQNEAQ (reference sequence). Trimming removed 1 base at V and 1 base at J, with 7 bases between.

J is TRBJ2-3 and V is TRBV7-2, with 9 nucleotides matching TRBD1. The CDR3 sequence is 16 residues long. Losses at the gene ends were 4 bases for V and 4 bases for J; bases not matched to a gene: 9. Germline V gives CDR1 SGHTA, CDR2 FQGNSA. The DNA for the CDR3 is TGTGCCAGCAGCTCGGGACAGGGTGTGAGGTCAGATACGCAGTATTTT. Protein sequence: CASSSGQGVRSDTQYF.

V gene TRBV28 combines with J gene TRBJ1-2; 7 bases match TRBD1. The CDR3 extends over 13 amino acids. The V gene's germline CDR1 is MDHEN and CDR2 SYDVKM. J gave up 6 bases and V 5 bases, and 6 bases lay outside the gene matches. DNA of the CDR3: TGTGCCAGCAGTACGACAGGGAAGAATGGCTACACCTTC. Amino acids: CASSTTGKNGYTF.

The chain uses TRBV11-2 and TRBJ2-5; 11 bases match TRBD1. The J segment lost 5 bases and the V segment lost 3 bases, leaving 11 bases of the junction unmatched. Germline values: CDR1 SGHAT, CDR2 FQNNGV. This CDR3 region has 17 residues. CDR3 nucleotide sequence: TGTGCCAGCAGCTTCGGACCGGGACAGGGGGTTTCGGAGACCCAGTACTTC. Translating it yields CASSFGPGQGVSETQYF. Based on the CDR3 plus reference TRBV11-2 and TRBJ2-5, the full variable domain is EAGVAQSPRYKIIEKRQSVAFWCNPISGHATLYWYQQILGQGPKLLIQFQNNGVVDDSQLPKDRFSAERLKGVDSTLKIQPAKLEDSAVYLCASSFGPGQGVSETQYFGPGTRLLVL.

The chain employs TRBV7-9 and TRBJ2-5; 9 nucleotides align to TRBD2. The trim removed 4 bases at V and 4 bases at J, leaving 10 bases unmatched. CDR1 and CDR2 (germline): SEHNR, FQNEAQ (reference sequence). This CDR3 is 16 amino acids long. CDR3 nucleotides: TGTGCCAGCAGCTCCCCTCTAGCGGGGCCTGGAGAGACCCAGTACTTC. Translation: CASSSPLAGPGETQYF.

The chain employs TRBV5-1 and TRBJ2-1; TRBD2 agrees at 11 bases. This CDR3 contains 17 residues. Trimming took 2 bases from V and 4 from J; bases not matched to a gene: 8. Per the germline V gene, CDR1 is SGHRS and CDR2 is YFSETQ. CDR3 in amino acids: CASSFGSGGAIYNEQFF. The CDR3 nucleotides are TGCGCCAGCAGCTTTGGTAGCGGGGGGGCAATTTACAATGAGCAGTTCTTC.

The V call is TRBV29-1, the J call TRBJ1-2; TRBD1 agrees at 10 bases. With 0 bases clipped from V and 6 bases from J, the junction kept 7 bases outside the gene matches. The CDR3 runs 15 residues. CDR1 SQVTM and CDR2 ANQGSEA come from the germline V gene. The CDR3 loop is CSVEEMDRGVNGYTF. The CDR3 coding sequence is TGCAGCGTTGAAGAGATGGACAGGGGGGTTAATGGCTACACCTTC.

The CDR3 sequence is CASSPRTDFYGYTF. CDR3 coding DNA: TGTGCCAGCAGCCCCCGGACAGACTTCTATGGCTACACCTTC. The genes are TRBV7-9 and TRBJ1-2; a weak D match, TRBD1 (6 bases). This CDR3 is 14 amino acids long. V dropped 5 bases and J dropped 4 bases, with 14 bases sitting between them. Germline values: CDR1 SEHNR, CDR2 FQNEAQ (reference sequence).

The chain employs TRBV14 and TRBJ2-7; D is possibly TRBD2 (6 bases). This CDR3 contains 13 residues. CDR1 and CDR2 (germline): SGHDN, FVKESK. V lost 0 bases, J lost 7 bases, and 10 bases lay in between. The CDR3 is CASSQDLGGEQYF. The CDR3 DNA sequence: TGTGCCAGCAGCCAAGATCTCGGAGGGGAGCAGTACTTC.

The J gene is TRBJ2-7, the V gene TRBV6-2 or TRBV6-3; either TRBD1 or TRBD2 may fit D (5 bases each). Germline CDR1 MNHEY, CDR2 SVGEGT. This CDR3 contains 16 residues. V lost 7 bases and J lost 1, with 20 bases in between. CDR3 residues: CASTRHTGTDSYEQYF. The CDR3 nucleotides are TGTGCCAGCACCAGACATACGGGGACGGATTCCTACGAGCAGTACTTC.

The V and J genes are TRBV9 and TRBJ2-7, with 10 positions matching TRBD1. CDR1 and CDR2 from the germline V gene are SGDLS and YYNGEE. V lost 0 bases and J lost 1; bases outside the gene matches: 1. The CDR3 has 15 residues. CDR3 bases: TGTGCCAGCAGCGTAGGGACAGGGGGATCCTACGAGCAGTACTTC. It codes for CASSVGTGGSYEQYF.

The chain has TRBV9 and TRBJ1-2; a weak D match, TRBD1 (5 bases). V was trimmed by 2 bases and J by 5 bases, leaving 10 bases between them. CDR3 length: 13 amino acids. The germline CDR1 and CDR2 sequences are SGDLS and YYNGEE. The CDR3 DNA is TGTGCCAGCAGCGTTGGGACGGAATATGGCTACACCTTC. It translates to CASSVGTEYGYTF.

This clonotype was counted only a few times. The gene calls are TRBV7-9 and TRBJ1-1; D gene ambiguous. The CDR3 is 13 amino acids. Trimming shortened V by 5 bases and J by 3 bases, and 10 bases separated the two germline ends. The germline gives CDR1 SEHNR, CDR2 FQNEAQ (reference sequence). The CDR3 nucleotides are TGTGCCAGCAGCCTTGGCACGGACACTGAAGCTTTCTTT. Protein: CASSLGTDTEAFF.

The rearrangement uses TRBV5-1 and TRBJ2-7, with 7 nucleotides matching TRBD2. The CDR3 sequence is 15 residues long. Germline CDR1 SGHRS, CDR2 YFSETQ. V shed 0 bases, J shed 1 base, and the junction held 4 bases outside the gene matches. For the CDR3, the DNA is TGCGCCAGCAGCTTGGAGAGCGGGGTATCCTACGAGCAGTACTTC. Encoded protein: CASSLESGVSYEQYF.

The CDR3: CASSFRQGKEETQYF. In DNA, the CDR3 is TGTGCCAGCAGCTTTAGACAGGGGAAGGAGGAGACCCAGTACTTC. V is TRBV7-9 and J is TRBJ2-5; 8 nucleotides match TRBD1. J lost 5 bases, V lost 3 bases, and 8 bases had no gene match. CDR1 and CDR2 from the germline V gene are SEHNR and FQNEAQ (reference sequence). The CDR3 covers 15 residues.

The chain joins TRBV12-3 or TRBV12-4 to TRBJ2-2; TRBD2 aligns across 8 bases. The CDR3 length is 14 residues. J was trimmed by 4 bases and V by 6 bases; bases with no gene match: 4. The CDR3 sequence: CASRPSGFTGELFF. The DNA for the CDR3 is TGTGCCAGCAGACCTAGCGGGTTCACCGGGGAGCTGTTTTTT.

The chain combines TRBV29-1 with TRBJ2-7; 15 bases are a match to TRBD2. The V gene's germline CDR1 is SQVTM and CDR2 ANQGSEA. J lost 4 bases, V lost 6 bases, and 1 base had no gene match. The CDR3 totals 13 residues. The CDR3 protein is CSVGTSGGYEQYF. In nucleotides, the CDR3 is TGCAGCGTGGGGACTAGCGGGGGGTACGAGCAGTACTTC.

Remarks on this clonotype: A junction boundary mismatches the germline segment, possibly from a read error. The rearrangement links TRBV7-7 to TRBJ2-1, with unresolved D. The CDR3 is 14 residues long. Germline loops: CDR1 SSHAT, CDR2 FNYEAQ (reference sequence). CDR3: CASSLEPFYNEQFF. The CDR3 nucleotides are TGTGCTAGCAGCTTAGAACCCTTCTACAATGAGCAGTTCTTC.

This clonotype showed up just once. The chain has TRBV19 and TRBJ2-1; D is ambiguous. CDR1 LNHDA and CDR2 SQIVND come from the germline V gene (reference sequence). The CDR3 covers 12 residues. Trimming left V 3 bases short and J 15 bases short, with 15 bases between. The CDR3 protein is CASSMNEHTRFF. DNA for the CDR3: TGTGCCAGTAGTATGAATGAACACACACGGTTCTTC.

The CDR3 DNA is TGTGCCAGCAGTGAGGGGACAAAATACGAGCAGTACTTC. Its translation is CASSEGTKYEQYF. This chain links TRBV6-2 or TRBV6-3 with TRBJ2-7, with a tentative D call TRBD1 (6 bases). Per germline, CDR1 MNHEY and CDR2 SVGEGT. CDR3 length: 13 residues. V lost 5 bases and J lost 4, with 12 bases in between.